The entry below describes one T cell receptor beta chain. The target antigen is unknown. The data derive from a study of cytomegalovirus exposure and HLA in healthy donors. The PCR contained 60 Vbeta and 13 Jbeta primers. The repertoire was sequenced with immunoSEQ multiplex PCR; TCRdb's copy has only in-frame clones and lacks some. The clone table shows roughly 50,000 clones, with the ten largest holding around 2%. Germline lookup yields CDR1 SEHNR and CDR2 FQNEAQ (reference sequence). The CDR3 totals 16 residues. V was cut by 4 bases and J by 2 bases, with 15 bases left in between. Overall study results and limits: Most of the CMV-associated TCR beta chains (in a later analysis) appeared to be HLA-restricted.

This TCR derives from a woman between 40 and 55 years old in good health and CMV-seronegative. The V gene is TRBV7-9, the J gene TRBJ1-3; D is perhaps TRBD1 (6 bases). What was sequenced was PBMCs. CDR3 sequence (DNA): TGTGCCAGCAGCTCCAAACAGGGCTCGGCTGGAAACACCATATATTTT. Its protein product is CASSSKQGSAGNTIYF.